A selection of T cell receptor beta chains follows, all from one sample in a study of CD8 T cells in ankylosing spondylitis. TCRdb reprocessed the 5' RACE reads with MiXCR, giving one entry per CDR3 protein. Of approximately 220,000 distinct CDR3 sequences listed, 25% to 30% are singletons. Material for sequencing was blood, either unsorted or a sorted T cell fraction (not recorded which). The source is a male donor with ankylosing spondylitis or in good health (not recorded which). Each CDR3 is given with its conserved first and last residue. Each record gives: D gene, J gene, CDR3 length, V gene, clone size, CDR3 DNA, CDR3 protein. D genes are given only for firm matches. Clone sizes are given selectively: once, few, many, or a class where the clone is expanded.

d_call: NA; j_call: TRBJ1-1; cdr3_length: 12; v_call: TRBV29-1; clone_size: few; cdr3_nt: TGCAGCGTTAGACGAGGGAACACTGAAGCTTTCTTT; cdr3_aa: CSVRRGNTEAFF
d_call: NA; j_call: TRBJ2-3; cdr3_length: 17; v_call: TRBV4-2; clone_size: NA; cdr3_nt: TGTGCCAGCAGCCAAGATCCGGGACCGAGCTACACAGATACGCAGTATTTT; cdr3_aa: CASSQDPGPSYTDTQYF
d_call: TRBD2; j_call: TRBJ2-1; cdr3_length: 17; v_call: TRBV7-2; clone_size: many; cdr3_nt: TGTGCCAGCAGCCAGACTACAGCGGGACCCTCCTACAATGAGCAGTTCTTC; cdr3_aa: CASSQTTAGPSYNEQFF
d_call: NA; j_call: TRBJ1-3; cdr3_length: 13; v_call: TRBV7-9; clone_size: NA; cdr3_nt: TGTGCCAGCAGGGGCCTGGCTGGAAACACCATATATTTT; cdr3_aa: CASRGLAGNTIYF
d_call: NA; j_call: TRBJ2-1; cdr3_length: 15; v_call: TRBV15; clone_size: many; cdr3_nt: TGTGCCACCAGCAGAGCCTGGAGGAGGGGGGATGAGCAGTTCTTC; cdr3_aa: CATSRAWRRGDEQFF
d_call: NA; j_call: TRBJ1-3; cdr3_length: 13; v_call: TRBV6-5; clone_size: NA; cdr3_nt: TGTGCCAGCAGTTATCTTTCTGGAAACACCATATATTTT; cdr3_aa: CASSYLSGNTIYF
d_call: NA; j_call: TRBJ2-5; cdr3_length: 14; v_call: TRBV9; clone_size: NA; cdr3_nt: TGTGCCAGCAGCGTAGGCACAGCTCAAGAGACCCAGTACTTC; cdr3_aa: CASSVGTAQETQYF
d_call: TRBD1; j_call: TRBJ1-1; cdr3_length: 14; v_call: TRBV6-1; clone_size: many; cdr3_nt: TGTGCCAGCAGCATGGAGGGGGCGCTTTCGTTAGCTTTCTTT; cdr3_aa: CASSMEGALSLAFF
d_call: NA; j_call: TRBJ2-1; cdr3_length: 15; v_call: TRBV5-5; clone_size: many; cdr3_nt: TGTGCCAGCAGGGGGGAGGCGGAGTTCTACAATGAGCAGTTCTTC; cdr3_aa: CASRGEAEFYNEQFF
d_call: NA; j_call: TRBJ1-4; cdr3_length: 13; v_call: TRBV18; clone_size: many; cdr3_nt: TGTGCCAGCTCACGAGAGTCGGGGGAAAAACTGTTTTTT; cdr3_aa: CASSRESGEKLFF
d_call: NA; j_call: TRBJ2-2; cdr3_length: 17; v_call: TRBV7-2; clone_size: many; cdr3_nt: TGTGCCAGCAGCTTAGCTTCGGGGCGGCAGGGGTACGGGGAGCTGTTTTTT; cdr3_aa: CASSLASGRQGYGELFF
d_call: NA; j_call: TRBJ2-7; cdr3_length: 13; v_call: TRBV7-2; clone_size: many; cdr3_nt: TGTGCCAGCAGCTTCGTGGCGGGGAACGAGCAGTACTTC; cdr3_aa: CASSFVAGNEQYF
d_call: NA; j_call: TRBJ2-5; cdr3_length: 13; v_call: TRBV20-1; clone_size: NA; cdr3_nt: TGCAGTGCCCTCGGACTCGGGGGAGAGACCCAGTACTTC; cdr3_aa: CSALGLGGETQYF
d_call: NA; j_call: TRBJ2-1; cdr3_length: 16; v_call: TRBV20-1; clone_size: many; cdr3_nt: TGCAGTGCCCCCTCCCCGGTTGGGGTCTCTCGGAATGAGCAGTTCTTC; cdr3_aa: CSAPSPVGVSRNEQFF
d_call: TRBD1; j_call: TRBJ2-1; cdr3_length: 17; v_call: TRBV29-1; clone_size: many; cdr3_nt: TGCAGCGTTGGAGGAATGAGTCGGGACAGGGGCTACAATGAGCAGTTCTTC; cdr3_aa: CSVGGMSRDRGYNEQFF
d_call: NA; j_call: TRBJ2-6; cdr3_length: 17; v_call: TRBV4-3; clone_size: NA; cdr3_nt: TGCGCCAGCAGCCAAGATTTAAGGGGGGCTGGGGCCAACGTCCTGACTTTC; cdr3_aa: CASSQDLRGAGANVLTF
d_call: TRBD2; j_call: TRBJ2-1; cdr3_length: 14; v_call: TRBV9; clone_size: many; cdr3_nt: TGTGCCAGCAGCGTAGGGGGGACTAGTGTTGAGCAGTTCTTC; cdr3_aa: CASSVGGTSVEQFF
d_call: TRBD1; j_call: TRBJ2-1; cdr3_length: 15; v_call: TRBV7-2; clone_size: many; cdr3_nt: TGTGCCAGCAGCTTACAAGGGGGCACCTACAATGAGCAGTTCTTC; cdr3_aa: CASSLQGGTYNEQFF
d_call: NA; j_call: TRBJ2-1; cdr3_length: 11; v_call: TRBV2; clone_size: NA; cdr3_nt: TGTGCCAGTAGGTTCTACAATGAGCAGTTCTTC; cdr3_aa: CASRFYNEQFF
d_call: TRBD1; j_call: TRBJ1-1; cdr3_length: 13; v_call: TRBV29-1; clone_size: NA; cdr3_nt: TGCAGCGCCGCGGGACAGCTCAACACTGAAGCTTTCTTT; cdr3_aa: CSAAGQLNTEAFF
d_call: TRBD1; j_call: TRBJ1-5; cdr3_length: 15; v_call: TRBV30; clone_size: NA; cdr3_nt: TGTGCCTGCCTAATACAGGGGACCGGCAATCAGCCCCAGCATTTT; cdr3_aa: CACLIQGTGNQPQHF
d_call: NA; j_call: TRBJ2-3; cdr3_length: 12; v_call: TRBV5-5; clone_size: few; cdr3_nt: TGTGCCAGCAGCTTTTCCACAGATACGCAGTATTTT; cdr3_aa: CASSFSTDTQYF
d_call: NA; j_call: TRBJ1-2; cdr3_length: 13; v_call: TRBV20-1; clone_size: many; cdr3_nt: TGCAGTGCTAGAAGGGCCCCTAACTATGGCTACACCTTC; cdr3_aa: CSARRAPNYGYTF
d_call: NA; j_call: TRBJ2-5; cdr3_length: 14; v_call: TRBV12-3/TRBV12-4; clone_size: NA; cdr3_nt: TGTGCCAGCAGTTTCCGCAGCGGTCAAGAGACCCAGTACTTC; cdr3_aa: CASSFRSGQETQYF
d_call: NA; j_call: TRBJ1-1; cdr3_length: 14; v_call: TRBV14; clone_size: few; cdr3_nt: TGTGCCAGCAGCAGGAATTCGGTTAACACTGAAGCTTTCTTT; cdr3_aa: CASSRNSVNTEAFF
d_call: NA; j_call: TRBJ2-5; cdr3_length: 13; v_call: TRBV18; clone_size: many; cdr3_nt: TGTGCCAGCTCACGAGACAACTTGGAGACCCAGTACTTC; cdr3_aa: CASSRDNLETQYF
d_call: NA; j_call: TRBJ1-3; cdr3_length: 14; v_call: TRBV6-1; clone_size: NA; cdr3_nt: TGTGCCAGCAGACTACGTGGTCCTGGAAACACCATATATTTT; cdr3_aa: CASRLRGPGNTIYF
d_call: NA; j_call: TRBJ2-3; cdr3_length: 14; v_call: TRBV7-8; clone_size: NA; cdr3_nt: TGTGCCAGCAGCAGAAGGTACATTTTGGATACGCAGTATTTT; cdr3_aa: CASSRRYILDTQYF
d_call: NA; j_call: TRBJ1-1; cdr3_length: 15; v_call: TRBV6-5; clone_size: NA; cdr3_nt: TGTGCCAGCAGGTACAGGTGGACACTGAACACTGAAGCTTTCTTT; cdr3_aa: CASRYRWTLNTEAFF
d_call: TRBD1; j_call: TRBJ2-2; cdr3_length: 17; v_call: TRBV5-1; clone_size: many; cdr3_nt: TGCGCCAGCAGCGAGCGTTGGACAGGAATAAACACCGGGGAGCTGTTTTTT; cdr3_aa: CASSERWTGINTGELFF
d_call: NA; j_call: TRBJ2-4; cdr3_length: 15; v_call: TRBV28; clone_size: many; cdr3_nt: TGTGCCAGCAGTAGGTGGGGTCTTAGGGGAAACATTCAGTACTTC; cdr3_aa: CASSRWGLRGNIQYF
d_call: TRBD1; j_call: TRBJ2-1; cdr3_length: 17; v_call: TRBV6-2/TRBV6-3; clone_size: many; cdr3_nt: TGTGCCAGCAGTTACGAGCTAGGACAGGGCTCCTACAATGAGCAGTTCTTC; cdr3_aa: CASSYELGQGSYNEQFF
d_call: NA; j_call: TRBJ1-5; cdr3_length: 15; v_call: TRBV20-1; clone_size: NA; cdr3_nt: TGCAGTGCTAGAAGCGAGGGCAAGCCTAATCAGCCCCAGCATTTT; cdr3_aa: CSARSEGKPNQPQHF
d_call: TRBD2; j_call: TRBJ2-7; cdr3_length: 15; v_call: TRBV29-1; clone_size: many; cdr3_nt: TGCAGCGTTGGACGGGGGGGAGTGAATCCCTACGAGCAGTACTTC; cdr3_aa: CSVGRGGVNPYEQYF
d_call: TRBD2; j_call: TRBJ2-3; cdr3_length: 16; v_call: TRBV7-6; clone_size: few; cdr3_nt: TGTGCCAGCAGCTGGACTAGCGGGAGTAGTACAGATACGCAGTATTTT; cdr3_aa: CASSWTSGSSTDTQYF
d_call: NA; j_call: TRBJ1-5; cdr3_length: 13; v_call: TRBV12-3/TRBV12-4; clone_size: many; cdr3_nt: TGTGCCAGCAGTTGGGCAGGGGTTCAGCCCCAGCATTTT; cdr3_aa: CASSWAGVQPQHF